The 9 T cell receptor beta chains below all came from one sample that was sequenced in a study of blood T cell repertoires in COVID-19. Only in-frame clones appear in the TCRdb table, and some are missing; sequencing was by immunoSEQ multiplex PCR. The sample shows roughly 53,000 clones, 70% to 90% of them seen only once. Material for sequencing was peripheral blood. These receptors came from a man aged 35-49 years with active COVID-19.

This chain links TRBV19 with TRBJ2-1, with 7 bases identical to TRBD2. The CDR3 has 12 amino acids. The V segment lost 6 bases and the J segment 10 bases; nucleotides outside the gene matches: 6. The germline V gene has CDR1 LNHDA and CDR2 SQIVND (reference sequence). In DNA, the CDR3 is TGTGCCAGTAGCAGACTAGCAGGGGAGCAGTTCTTC. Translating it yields CASSRLAGEQFF.

The CDR3 loop reads CASSLAGEATTDTQYF. The CDR3 DNA reads TGTGCCAGCAGTTTGGCGGGGGAGGCCACCACAGATACGCAGTATTTT. The gene calls are TRBV28 and TRBJ2-3, with TRBD2 matching 7 bases. The CDR3 loop spans 16 amino acids. Germline V gene sequence: CDR1 MDHEN, CDR2 SYDVKM. V was clipped by 3 bases and J by 2 bases; unmatched bases: 8.

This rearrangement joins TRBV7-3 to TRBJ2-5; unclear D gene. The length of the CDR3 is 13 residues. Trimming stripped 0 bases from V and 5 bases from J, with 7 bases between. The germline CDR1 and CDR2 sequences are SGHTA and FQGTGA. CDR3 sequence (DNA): TGTGCCAGCAGCTTAACCAGCGATGAGACCCAGTACTTC. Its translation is CASSLTSDETQYF. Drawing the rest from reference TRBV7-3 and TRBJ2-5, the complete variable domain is GAGVSQTPSNKVTEKGKYVELRCDPISGHTALYWYRQSLGQGPEFLIYFQGTGAADDSGLPNDRFFAVRPEGSVSTLKIQRTERGDSAVYLCASSLTSDETQYFGPGTRLLVL.

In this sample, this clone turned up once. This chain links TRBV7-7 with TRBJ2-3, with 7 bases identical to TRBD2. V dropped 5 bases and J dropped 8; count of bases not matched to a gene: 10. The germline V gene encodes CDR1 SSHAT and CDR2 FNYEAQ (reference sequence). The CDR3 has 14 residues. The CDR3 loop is CASSLGLELPTQYF. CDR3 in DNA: TGTGCCAGCAGCCTCGGACTAGAGCTCCCTACGCAGTATTTT.

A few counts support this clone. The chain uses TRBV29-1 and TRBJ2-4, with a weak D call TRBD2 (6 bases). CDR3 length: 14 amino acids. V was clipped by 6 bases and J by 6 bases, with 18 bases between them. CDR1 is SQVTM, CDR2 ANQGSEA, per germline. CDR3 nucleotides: TGCAGCGTCCCTGGGGAGGTGGGGGGAAACATTCAGTACTTC. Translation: CSVPGEVGGNIQYF.

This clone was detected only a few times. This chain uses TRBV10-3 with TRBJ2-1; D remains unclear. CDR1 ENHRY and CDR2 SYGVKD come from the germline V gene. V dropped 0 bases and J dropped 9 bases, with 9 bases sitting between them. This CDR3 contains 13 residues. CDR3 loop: CAISESGYPEQFF. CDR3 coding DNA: TGTGCCATCAGTGAGTCGGGCTACCCTGAGCAGTTCTTC.

This chain's CDR3 is CASSSSPNQPQHF. For the CDR3, the DNA is TGTGCCAGCAGCTCCTCCCCCAATCAGCCCCAGCATTTT. The chain combines TRBV5-5 with TRBJ1-5; no firm D call. This CDR3 is built from 13 residues. CDR1 and CDR2 from the germline V gene are SGHKS and YYEKEE (reference sequence). V lost 3 bases, J lost 3 bases, and 7 bases lay in between.

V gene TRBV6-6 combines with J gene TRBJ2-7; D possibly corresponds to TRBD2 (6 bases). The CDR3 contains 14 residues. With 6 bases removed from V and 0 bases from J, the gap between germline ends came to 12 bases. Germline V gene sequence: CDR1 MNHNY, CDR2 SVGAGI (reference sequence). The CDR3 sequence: CASSPIADSYEQYF. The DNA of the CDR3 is TGTGCCAGCAGCCCCATAGCGGACTCCTACGAGCAGTACTTC.

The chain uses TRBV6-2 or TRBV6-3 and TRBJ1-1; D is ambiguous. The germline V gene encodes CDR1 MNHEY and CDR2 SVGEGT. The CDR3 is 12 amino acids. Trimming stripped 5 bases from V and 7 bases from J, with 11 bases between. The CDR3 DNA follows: TGTGCCAGCAGTGCAGGCCCTTATGAAGCTTTCTTT. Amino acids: CASSAGPYEAFF.